A single sample is the source of the 24 T cell receptor beta chains below, sequenced in a study of T cell repertoires in cytomegalovirus infection. The antigens for these receptors are not known. MiXCR, applied by TCRdb to the reads, yields one record per CDR3 protein. The sample lists around 100,000 distinct CDR3 sequences, around 31% seen once, with less than 45% in the top ten. The sample in question was CD8+ T cells from cultured PBMCs, obtained from culture after CMV antigen stimulation. These receptors were taken from a human donor in good health (CMV status not recorded). Some clones in this sample may be carry-over from other donors' samples.

This chain uses TRBV4-3 with TRBJ1-2; D remains ambiguous. This CDR3 has 15 residues. V shed 0 bases and J shed 1 base, with 9 bases lying between them. Germline-derived CDR1 and CDR2 are LGHNA and YSLEER. The CDR3 DNA follows: TGCGCCAGCAGCCAAGATTGGGGAAGTAACTATGGCTACACCTTC. Amino acids: CASSQDWGSNYGYTF.

The gene calls are TRBV11-2 and TRBJ2-1; TRBD1 or TRBD2 may be the D gene (7 bases each). V was pared by 3 bases and J by 5 bases, with 14 bases between. Germline V gives CDR1 SGHAT, CDR2 FQNNGV. The CDR3 is 15 amino acids. The CDR3 protein is CASSFQGGRHNEQFF. The CDR3 region has the DNA TGTGCCAGCAGCTTCCAGGGGGGGAGACACAATGAGCAGTTCTTC.

This clonotype was observed many times. The V gene is TRBV6-5, the J gene TRBJ1-2; D ambiguous. V was trimmed by 2 bases and J by 8 bases, leaving 21 bases between them. The CDR3 runs to 16 residues. The germline gives CDR1 MNHEY, CDR2 SVGAGI. The CDR3 loop is CASSYNPRPLDGGYTF. In DNA, the CDR3 is TGTGCCAGCAGTTACAACCCCCGGCCCTTAGACGGGGGCTACACCTTC.

This clonotype was counted between two and nine times. The V call is TRBV29-1, the J call TRBJ1-2; 10 positions match TRBD1. From germline, CDR1 is SQVTM and CDR2 ANQGSEA. Trimming took 7 bases from V and 8 from J; bases not matched to a gene: 7. CDR3 length equals 12 residues. The CDR3 coding sequence is TGCAGCGCTAACGACAGGGGGCGAGGCTACACCTTC. Translated, it gives CSANDRGRGYTF.

V and J are TRBV12-3 or TRBV12-4 and TRBJ2-3; 14 bases agree with TRBD2. Trimming cost V 10 bases and J 0 bases; bases outside gene matches: 9. The CDR3 spans 17 residues. CDR3 sequence (DNA): TGTGCCACCCTTCAGGGACTAGCGGGGGCTAGCACAGATACGCAGTATTTT. The encoded protein is CATLQGLAGASTDTQYF.

This clonotype was found many times. This chain connects TRBV11-3 to TRBJ2-2; possible D gene TRBD2, 6 bases. Trimming removed 3 bases at V and 6 bases at J, with 8 bases between. Germline V gives CDR1 SGHNT, CDR2 YENEEA. CDR3 size: 13 residues. The CDR3 loop is CASSLDYAGELFF. The CDR3 DNA reads TGTGCCAGCAGCTTGGACTATGCCGGGGAGCTGTTTTTT.

The genes are TRBV24-1 and TRBJ1-1; D is possibly TRBD1 (6 bases). This CDR3 is 13 amino acids long. Germline CDR1 is KGHDR and CDR2 is SFDVKD. The V gene lost 7 bases and the J gene lost 0 bases, with 8 bases spanning the gap. The DNA for the CDR3 is TGTGCCACCAGGGACAGCTTGAACACTGAAGCTTTCTTT. Its protein product is CATRDSLNTEAFF.

The rearrangement links TRBV12-3 or TRBV12-4 to TRBJ2-7; no clear D gene. V was clipped by 3 bases and J by 2 bases, with 5 bases between them. This CDR3 is 12 amino acids long. The CDR3 region has the DNA TGTGCCAGCAGTTTTTTCCCCTACGAGCAGTACTTC. Protein product: CASSFFPYEQYF.

This clonotype was observed a handful of times. V is TRBV4-2 and J is TRBJ2-2; D uncertain. Trimming shortened V by 4 bases and J by 1 base, and 4 bases separated the two germline ends. The V gene's germline CDR1 is LGHNA and CDR2 YNFKEQ. The CDR3 is 13 residues long. This chain's CDR3 is CASSPENTGELFF. In nucleotides, the CDR3 is TGTGCCAGCAGCCCCGAGAACACCGGGGAGCTGTTTTTT.

On this clonotype itself: The final CDR3 position lacks the conserved phenylalanine or tryptophan, pointing to a likely read error. No DNA is shown, since the ends of the CDR3 on it are uncertain; the CDR3 is the one TCRdb lists. V gene TRBV12-3 or TRBV12-4 combines with J gene TRBJ2-1; the table's D call, TRBD1, has no DNA check behind it. Both ends counted, the CDR3 spans 12 residues. CDR3 sequence reads: CASSLAAGECGL.

The rearrangement joins TRBV6-5 to TRBJ2-5, with D maybe TRBD2 (7 bases). The CDR3 runs 17 residues. V gave up 0 bases and J gave up 4 bases, with 18 bases separating them. CDR1 and CDR2 (germline): MNHEY, SVGAGI. CDR3 amino acids: CASSYSREGGPGETQYF. Here the CDR3 DNA reads TGTGCCAGCAGTTACTCAAGGGAGGGGGGGCCAGGAGAGACCCAGTACTTC.

This clonotype was picked up a small number of times. The V and J genes are TRBV7-8 and TRBJ2-7; 8 bases agree with TRBD2. This CDR3 contains 15 residues. The V gene end was trimmed by 5 bases and the J gene end by 5 bases; junction bases not matched to a gene: 11. Germline V gene lookup returns CDR1 SGHVS and CDR2 FQNEAQ. Here the CDR3 DNA reads TGTGCCAGCAGCCTCAACGCGGGAGGTGGTAACGAGCAGTACTTC. This encodes CASSLNAGGGNEQYF.

The V call is TRBV7-6, the J call TRBJ1-1; 7 bases are shared with TRBD1. The germline V gene has CDR1 SGHVS and CDR2 FNYEAQ. J was trimmed by 6 bases and V by 6 bases; bases with no gene match: 13. The CDR3 consists of 15 residues. This chain's CDR3 is CASSSPTQTGPEAFF. CDR3 sequence (DNA): TGTGCCAGCAGTTCCCCAACCCAGACAGGGCCTGAAGCTTTCTTT.

This clonotype was counted only a few times. The chain has TRBV19 and TRBJ1-1; TRBD1 matches at 7 bases. V lost 5 bases and J lost 1; bases outside the gene matches: 10. CDR1 LNHDA and CDR2 SQIVND come from the germline V gene (reference sequence). This CDR3 is built from 16 residues. The CDR3 region has the DNA TGTGCCAGTAGTTCACTGGGCAGGGGGGGGAACACTGAAGCTTTCTTT. This gives the protein CASSSLGRGGNTEAFF.

This clonotype has at least ten counts. The chain combines TRBV7-9 with TRBJ2-7; 8 bases are a match to TRBD1. The germline CDR1 and CDR2 sequences are SEHNR and FQNEAQ (reference sequence). This CDR3 is built from 15 residues. V dropped 5 bases and J dropped 2; count of bases not matched to a gene: 8. The CDR3 protein is CASSPRQGPAYEQYF. CDR3 DNA sequence: TGTGCCAGCAGCCCCAGACAGGGGCCAGCCTACGAGCAGTACTTC.

This chain uses TRBV7-6 with TRBJ2-3; 7 nucleotides match TRBD1. This CDR3 is built from 15 residues. The germline gives CDR1 SGHVS, CDR2 FNYEAQ. V shed 5 bases and J 4 bases; nucleotides not matched to a gene: 9. The CDR3: CASSQTDRVADTQYF. CDR3 DNA: TGTGCCAGCAGCCAAACCGACAGGGTTGCAGATACGCAGTATTTT.

In its sample, this clonotype was seen many times. The chain links TRBV7-2 to TRBJ2-7; D may be TRBD1 or TRBD2 (6 bases each). Between the trimmed V and J ends, which lost 2 bases and 0 bases, there was a span of 14 bases. CDR1 is SGHTA and CDR2 is FQGNSA in the germline V gene. The CDR3 extends over 16 amino acids. The CDR3 spells CASSLRGRDDSYEQYF. The DNA for the CDR3 is TGTGCCAGCAGCTTACGGGGGCGGGACGACTCCTACGAGCAGTACTTC.

V gene TRBV19 combines with J gene TRBJ2-7; 8 positions match TRBD1. The CDR3 totals 15 residues. Germline-derived CDR1 and CDR2 are LNHDA and SQIVND (reference sequence). Trimming took 8 bases from V and 0 from J; bases not matched to a gene: 9. CDR3 nucleotide sequence: TGTGCCAGTTCGACAGGGGTTACGTTCTCCTACGAGCAGTACTTC. Encoded protein: CASSTGVTFSYEQYF.

The table lists this clonotype with a few counts. The chain carries TRBV7-6 and TRBJ2-1, with 8 positions matching TRBD1. V was pared by 5 bases and J by 9 bases, with 12 bases of the junction left unmatched. The CDR3 runs to 15 residues. The germline V gene has CDR1 SGHVS and CDR2 FNYEAQ. CDR3 nucleotides: TGTGCCAGCAGCCCCGACCCAGCAGGGGGCGGTGAGCAGTTCTTC. Protein: CASSPDPAGGGEQFF.

A remark on this clonotype: One end of the junction fails to match germline, which may point to a read error. This chain links TRBV7-6 with TRBJ2-1; maybe TRBD1 (5 bases). This CDR3 spans 14 amino acids. CDR1 SGHVS and CDR2 FNYEAQ come from the germline V gene. The CDR3 DNA is TGTGCTAGCAGCTTAGACAGCAGCGCCAATGAGCAGTTCTTC. As protein: CASSLDSSANEQFF.

In its sample, this clonotype was seen once. The V call is TRBV27, the J call TRBJ2-1, with D possibly being TRBD1 or TRBD2 (6 bases each). Trimming left V 6 bases short and J 8 bases short, with 17 bases between. Per germline, CDR1 MNHEY and CDR2 SMNVEV (reference sequence). The CDR3 is made up of 14 amino acids. This CDR3 is CASSPKPRGHEQFF. CDR3 sequence (DNA): TGTGCCAGCAGCCCTAAACCCCGGGGGCATGAGCAGTTCTTC.

This clonotype was counted between two and nine times. V gene TRBV7-6 combines with J gene TRBJ2-5; D is undetermined. The CDR3 consists of 12 residues. CDR1 and CDR2 (germline): SGHVS, FNYEAQ. Trimming pared 1 base from V and 3 bases from J, leaving 3 bases between. CDR3: CASSLVEETQYF. The CDR3, as DNA: TGTGCCAGCAGCTTAGTGGAAGAGACCCAGTACTTC.

This clonotype was detected once. V is TRBV3-1 and J is TRBJ1-1, with unresolved D. Deletions cut 10 bases from V and 7 bases from J, with 16 bases between. Germline CDR1 and CDR2: LGHDT and YNNKEL (reference sequence). CDR3 size: 12 residues. CDR3 sequence: CATADAGNEAFF. The DNA for the CDR3 is TGTGCCACCGCGGACGCAGGCAATGAAGCTTTCTTT.

Many counts were recorded for this clonotype. This chain uses TRBV28 with TRBJ1-1, with D hard to call. The V end was cut by 8 bases, the J end by 5 bases, with 12 bases between. This CDR3 is built from 12 residues. CDR1 and CDR2 (germline): MDHEN, SYDVKM. CDR3 sequence (DNA): TGTGCCAGCGGTAAATCCTGGACTGAAGCTTTCTTT. This encodes CASGKSWTEAFF.